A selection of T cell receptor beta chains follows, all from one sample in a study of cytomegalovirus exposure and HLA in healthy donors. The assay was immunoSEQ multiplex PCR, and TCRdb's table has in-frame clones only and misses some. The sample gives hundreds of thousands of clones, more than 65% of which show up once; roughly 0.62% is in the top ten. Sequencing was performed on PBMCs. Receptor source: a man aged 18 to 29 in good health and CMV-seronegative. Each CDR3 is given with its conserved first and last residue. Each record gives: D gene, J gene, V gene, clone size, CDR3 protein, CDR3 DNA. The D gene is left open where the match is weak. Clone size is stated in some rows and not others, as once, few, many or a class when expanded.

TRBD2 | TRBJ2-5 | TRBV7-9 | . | CASSLGTSPETQYF | TGTGCCAGCAGCTTAGGGACTAGCCCAGAGACCCAGTACTTC
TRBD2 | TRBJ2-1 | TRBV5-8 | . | CASSWITSGIYNEQFF | TGTGCCAGCAGCTGGATTACTAGCGGGATTTACAATGAGCAGTTCTTC
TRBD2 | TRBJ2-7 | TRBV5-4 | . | CASNLAGVYEQYF | TGTGCCAGCAACCTAGCGGGAGTCTACGAGCAGTACTTC
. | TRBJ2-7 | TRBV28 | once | CASSLYLTYEQYF | TGTGCCAGCAGTTTATATCTAACCTACGAGCAGTACTTC
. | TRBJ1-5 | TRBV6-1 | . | CASSPGGQPQHF | TGTGCCAGCAGTCCGGGAGGGCAGCCCCAGCATTTT
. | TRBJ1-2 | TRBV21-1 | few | CASSKATGGGYGYTF | TGTGCCAGCAGCAAGGCAACAGGGGGTGGGTATGGCTACACCTTC
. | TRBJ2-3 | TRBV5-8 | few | CASSFGSGTDTQYF | TGTGCCAGCAGCTTCGGGAGTGGTACAGATACGCAGTATTTT
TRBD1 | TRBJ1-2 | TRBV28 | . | CASRPDREPYGYTF | TGTGCCAGCAGGCCGGACAGGGAGCCCTATGGCTACACCTTC
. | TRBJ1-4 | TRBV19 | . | CASREGGKEKLFF | TGTGCCAGTAGAGAGGGAGGGAAAGAAAAACTGTTTTTT
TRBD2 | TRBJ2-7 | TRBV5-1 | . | CASSAGLAGPHEQYF | TGCGCCAGCAGCGCCGGACTAGCGGGACCACACGAGCAGTACTTC